This is a list of T cell receptor beta chains from one sample in a study of blood T cell repertoires in COVID-19. Sequencing used immunoSEQ multiplex PCR; TCRdb keeps in-frame clones, though not all of them. The sample yields 210,000 or so clones, around nine tenths seen once. Sequencing was carried out using peripheral blood. The receptors were gathered from a man aged 35 to 55 with acute or convalescent COVID-19. CDR3s include the opening cysteine and the closing phenylalanine or tryptophan. A D gene is named only where the DNA matches it firmly. Size is omitted from some rows. Given values are once, few, many or a class for expanded clones.

J | D | V | size | DNA | CDR3
TRBJ1-6 | TRBD1 | TRBV2 | NA | TGTGCCAGCAGTCCGGGCCCACGACAGGGGACTTCACCCCTCCACTTT | CASSPGPRQGTSPLHF
TRBJ2-3 | TRBD1 | TRBV7-2 | NA | TGTGCCAGCAGCTTAGACAGGGGAAGGGGAGATACGCAGTATTTT | CASSLDRGRGDTQYF
TRBJ2-2 | NA | TRBV18 | NA | TGTGCCAGCTCACCAGTCAACGGACTTTTCGCGAACACCGGGGAGCTGTTTTTT | CASSPVNGLFANTGELFF
TRBJ1-5 | NA | TRBV7-2 | NA | TGTGCCAGCAGCATAGACAGAGATCAGCCCCAGCATTTT | CASSIDRDQPQHF
TRBJ2-7 | TRBD1 | TRBV14 | NA | TGTGCCAGCAGCCAAGATTGGGACAGCCGGGGATACGAGCAGTACTTC | CASSQDWDSRGYEQYF
TRBJ1-2 | NA | TRBV10-3 | NA | TGTGCCATCAGTAACACGACAGTCCACTATGGCTACACCTTC | CAISNTTVHYGYTF
TRBJ2-3 | TRBD2 | TRBV6-1 | medium-sized | TGTGCCAGCAGTGAACGTCGGGGGGGGATCAGCACAGATACGCAGTATTTT | CASSERRGGISTDTQYF
TRBJ2-7 | TRBD2 | TRBV7-6 | NA | TGTGCCAGCAGCTTAGAGAGGACTAGTAGCTACGAGCAGTACTTC | CASSLERTSSYEQYF
TRBJ2-1 | NA | TRBV10-3 | NA | TGTGCCATCAAGGATAGGGGGTACAATGAGCAGTTCTTC | CAIKDRGYNEQFF
TRBJ1-5 | TRBD1 | TRBV25-1 | NA | TGTGCCAGCAGTGACCGGGACAGGGGATCGGATCAGCCCCAGCATTTT | CASSDRDRGSDQPQHF
TRBJ2-7 | TRBD2 | TRBV6-2/TRBV6-3 | once | TGTGCCAGCAGTGCAAGCCTAGCGGGGGGTTCCTACGAGCAGTACTTC | CASSASLAGGSYEQYF
TRBJ1-4 | NA | TRBV4-3 | NA | TGCGCCAGCGGGACTCCGCCTGAAAAACTGTTTTTT | CASGTPPEKLFF
TRBJ1-2 | NA | TRBV28 | NA | TGTGCCAGCAGTGGAAGGGTTTGGCGGGACTACTATGGCTACACCTTC | CASSGRVWRDYYGYTF
TRBJ1-2 | TRBD1 | TRBV5-1 | NA | TGCGCCAGCAGCTTGGGGGACAGCACCTATGGCTACACCTTC | CASSLGDSTYGYTF